The T cell receptor (beta chain) under discussion was sequenced for a study of cytomegalovirus exposure and HLA in healthy donors. Vbeta (60) and Jbeta (13) primers were used in the PCR. The repertoire was sequenced with immunoSEQ multiplex PCR; TCRdb's copy has only in-frame clones and lacks some. Of 120,000 to 150,000 clones listed, over 65% are singletons. CDR1 and CDR2 (germline): SQVTM, ANQGSEA. The CDR3 spans 14 residues. V shed 3 bases and J 0 bases; nucleotides not matched to a gene: 2. V gene TRBV29-1 combines with J gene TRBJ2-1, with TRBD2 matching over 7 bases. This receptor was identified in a male donor in good health and CMV-seronegative. The specimen sequenced was PBMCs. CDR3 sequence (DNA): TGCAGCGTTGAGTGGGGGGGCTCCTACAATGAGCAGTTCTTC. It codes for CSVEWGGSYNEQFF.